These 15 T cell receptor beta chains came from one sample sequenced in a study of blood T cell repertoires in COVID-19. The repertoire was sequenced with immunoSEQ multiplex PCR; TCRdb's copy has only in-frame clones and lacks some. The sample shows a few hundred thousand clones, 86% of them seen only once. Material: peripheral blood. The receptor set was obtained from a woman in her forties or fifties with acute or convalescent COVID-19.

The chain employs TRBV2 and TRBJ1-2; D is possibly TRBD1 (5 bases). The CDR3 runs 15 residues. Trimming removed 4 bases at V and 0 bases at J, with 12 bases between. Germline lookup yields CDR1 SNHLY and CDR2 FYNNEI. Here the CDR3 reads CASSARQPSNYGYTF. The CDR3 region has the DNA TGTGCCAGCAGTGCAAGACAGCCTTCTAACTATGGCTACACCTTC.

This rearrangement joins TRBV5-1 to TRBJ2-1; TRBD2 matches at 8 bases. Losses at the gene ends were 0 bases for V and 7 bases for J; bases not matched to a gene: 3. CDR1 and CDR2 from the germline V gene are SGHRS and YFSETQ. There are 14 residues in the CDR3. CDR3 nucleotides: TGCGCCAGCAGCTTGGGGTCGGGGGGGAATGAGCAGTTCTTC. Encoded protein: CASSLGSGGNEQFF.

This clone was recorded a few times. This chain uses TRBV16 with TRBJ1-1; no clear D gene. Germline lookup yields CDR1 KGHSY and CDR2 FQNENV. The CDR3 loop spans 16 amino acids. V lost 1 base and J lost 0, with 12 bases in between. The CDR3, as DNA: TGTGCCAGCAGCCAATATGTCGCGGTTATGAACACTGAAGCTTTCTTT. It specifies CASSQYVAVMNTEAFF.

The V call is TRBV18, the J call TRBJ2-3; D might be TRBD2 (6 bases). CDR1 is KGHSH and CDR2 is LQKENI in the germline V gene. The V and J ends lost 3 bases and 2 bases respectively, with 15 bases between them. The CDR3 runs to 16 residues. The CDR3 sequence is CASSPLASENTDTQYF. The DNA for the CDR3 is TGTGCCAGCTCACCTCTGGCTAGCGAGAACACAGATACGCAGTATTTT.

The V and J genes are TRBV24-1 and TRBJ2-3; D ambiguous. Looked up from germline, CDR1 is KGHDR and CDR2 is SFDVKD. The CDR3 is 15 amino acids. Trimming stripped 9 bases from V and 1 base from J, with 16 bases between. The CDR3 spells CATPSSPSGTDTQYF. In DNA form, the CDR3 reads TGTGCCACCCCTTCGTCTCCGAGTGGCACAGATACGCAGTATTTT.

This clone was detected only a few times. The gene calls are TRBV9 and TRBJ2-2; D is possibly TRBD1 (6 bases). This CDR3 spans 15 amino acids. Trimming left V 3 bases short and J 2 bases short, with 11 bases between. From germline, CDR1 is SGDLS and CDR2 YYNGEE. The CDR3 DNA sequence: TGTGCCAGCAGCGACCCCAGGGGAAACACCGGGGAGCTGTTTTTT. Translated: CASSDPRGNTGELFF.

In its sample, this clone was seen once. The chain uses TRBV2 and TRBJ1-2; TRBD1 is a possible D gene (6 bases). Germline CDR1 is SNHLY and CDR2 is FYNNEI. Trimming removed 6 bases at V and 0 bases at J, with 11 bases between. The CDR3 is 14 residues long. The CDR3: CASSGQTTNYGYTF. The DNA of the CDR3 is TGTGCCAGCAGCGGACAGACAACTAACTATGGCTACACCTTC. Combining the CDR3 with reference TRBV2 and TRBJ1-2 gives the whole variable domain EPEVTQTPSHQVTQMGQEVILRCVPISNHLYFYWYRQILGQKVEFLVSFYNNEISEKSEIFDDQFSVERPDGSNFTLKIRSTKLEDSAMYFCASSGQTTNYGYTFGSGTRLTVV.

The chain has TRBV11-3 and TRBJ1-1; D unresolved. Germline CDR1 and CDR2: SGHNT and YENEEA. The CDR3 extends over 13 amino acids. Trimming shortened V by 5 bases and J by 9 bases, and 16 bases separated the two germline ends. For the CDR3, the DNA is TGTGCCAGCAGCCCTTCTTTTGAGGATAAAGCTTTCTTT. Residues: CASSPSFEDKAFF.

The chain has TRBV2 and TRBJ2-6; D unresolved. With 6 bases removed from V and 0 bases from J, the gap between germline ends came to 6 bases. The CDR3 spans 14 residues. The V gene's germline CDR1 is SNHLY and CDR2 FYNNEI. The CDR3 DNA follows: TGTGCCAGCAGCGCCAGCTCTGGGGCCAACGTCCTGACTTTC. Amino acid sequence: CASSASSGANVLTF.

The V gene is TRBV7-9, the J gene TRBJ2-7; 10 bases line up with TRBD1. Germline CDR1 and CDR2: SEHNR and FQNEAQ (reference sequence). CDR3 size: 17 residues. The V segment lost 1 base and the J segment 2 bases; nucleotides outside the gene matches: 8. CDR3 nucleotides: TGTGCCAGCAGCTTAGTGAGGACAGGGGGGACAACCTACGAGCAGTACTTC. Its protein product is CASSLVRTGGTTYEQYF.

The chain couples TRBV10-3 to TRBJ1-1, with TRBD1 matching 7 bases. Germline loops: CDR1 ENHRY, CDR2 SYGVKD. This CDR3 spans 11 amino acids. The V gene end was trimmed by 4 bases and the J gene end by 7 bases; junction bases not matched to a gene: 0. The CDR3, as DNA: TGTGCCATCAGTGGGACAGGTGAAGCTTTCTTT. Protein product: CAISGTGEAFF.

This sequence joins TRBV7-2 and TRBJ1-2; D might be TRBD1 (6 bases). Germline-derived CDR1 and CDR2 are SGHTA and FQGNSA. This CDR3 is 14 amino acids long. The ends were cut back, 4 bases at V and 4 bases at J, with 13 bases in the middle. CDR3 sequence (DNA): TGTGCCAGCAGCTCTAGGACAGCCGCCTATGGCTACACCTTC. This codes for CASSSRTAAYGYTF.

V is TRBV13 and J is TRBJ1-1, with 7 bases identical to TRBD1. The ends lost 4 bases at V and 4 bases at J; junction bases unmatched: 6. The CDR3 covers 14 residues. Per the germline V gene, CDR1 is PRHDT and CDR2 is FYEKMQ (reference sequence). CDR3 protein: CASSSGRGSTEAFF. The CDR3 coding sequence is TGTGCCAGCAGCTCGGGCAGGGGGAGCACTGAAGCTTTCTTT.

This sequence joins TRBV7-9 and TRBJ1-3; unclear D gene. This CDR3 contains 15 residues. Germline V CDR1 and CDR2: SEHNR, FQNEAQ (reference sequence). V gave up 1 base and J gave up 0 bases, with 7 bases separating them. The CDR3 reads CASSLVQSSGNTIYF. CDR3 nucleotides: TGTGCCAGCAGCTTAGTTCAGTCCTCTGGAAACACCATATATTTT.

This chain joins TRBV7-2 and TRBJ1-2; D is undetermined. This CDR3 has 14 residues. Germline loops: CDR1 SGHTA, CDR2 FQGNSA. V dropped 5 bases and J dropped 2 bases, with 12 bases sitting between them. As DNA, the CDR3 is TGTGCCAGCAGCCTTAGTGCGGTCAACTATGGCTACACCTTC. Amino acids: CASSLSAVNYGYTF.